At least ten counts were recorded for the clone carrying this TCR beta chain. The CDR3 contains 14 residues. Germline-derived CDR1 and CDR2 are SEHNR and FQNEAQ (reference sequence). V lost 7 bases, J lost 7 bases, and 18 bases lay in between. This sample stems from a study of molecular identifiers for immune sequencing clone quantification. TCRdb passed the PCR reads through MiXCR, listing each CDR3 protein once. The table shows around 460,000 distinct CDR3 sequences, with roughly 23% occurring only once. The chain is built from TRBV7-9 and TRBJ2-3; D gene uncertain. The sequenced material came from naive CD8+ T cells from blood, with Jurkat cell RNA spiked in. The subset here: FACS-sorted CD8+CD4-CCR7+CD45RA+ naive T cells. This sequence was found in a human donor in good health. Some libraries in this study had Jurkat cell RNA spiked in. The CDR3 region has the DNA TGTGCCAGCACCTACCCCCTCTCCATTAATACGCAGTATTTT. Its translation is CASTYPLSINTQYF.